This T cell receptor (beta chain) originates from a study of blood T cell repertoires in COVID-19. Across the whole study: The United States, Italy and Spain provided the acute and convalescent COVID-19 samples.

The CDR3 covers 11 residues. CDR1 and CDR2 (germline): MNHEY, SVGAGI. V was clipped by 7 bases and J by 7 bases, with 11 bases between them. The method was immunoSEQ multiplex PCR; TCRdb's version includes in-frame clones alone and lacks a portion of them. The sample contains roughly 100,000 clones, around 74% of which appear only once. This TCR derives from a woman in her sixties or seventies with acute or convalescent COVID-19. Sequenced material: peripheral blood. This sequence joins TRBV6-5 and TRBJ2-7; D is uncertain. The CDR3 reads CASKSWREQYF. Written as DNA, the CDR3 is TGTGCCAGCAAGAGTTGGAGAGAGCAGTACTTC.